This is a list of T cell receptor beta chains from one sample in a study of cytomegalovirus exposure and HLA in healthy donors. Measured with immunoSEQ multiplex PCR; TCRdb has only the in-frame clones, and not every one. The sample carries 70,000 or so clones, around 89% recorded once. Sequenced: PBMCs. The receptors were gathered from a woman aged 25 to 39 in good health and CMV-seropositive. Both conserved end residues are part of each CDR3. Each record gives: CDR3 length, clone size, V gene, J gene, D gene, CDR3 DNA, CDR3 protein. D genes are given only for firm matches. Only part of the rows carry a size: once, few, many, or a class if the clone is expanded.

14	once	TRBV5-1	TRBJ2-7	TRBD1	TGCGCCAGCAGACGAGGGACAGGATGGGATGAGCAGTACTTC	CASRRGTGWDEQYF
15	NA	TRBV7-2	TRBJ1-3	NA	TGTGCCAGCAGCTTAGCTCCAGGGACTGGAAACACCATATATTTT	CASSLAPGTGNTIYF
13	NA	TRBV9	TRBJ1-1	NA	TGTGCCAGCAGCCCGGGTGTGAACACTGAAGCTTTCTTT	CASSPGVNTEAFF
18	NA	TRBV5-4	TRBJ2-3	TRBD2	TGTGCCAGCAGCTCCGGCCGCCGGACTAGCTCGGGGGCAGATACGCAGTATTTT	CASSSGRRTSSGADTQYF
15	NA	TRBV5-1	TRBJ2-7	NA	TGCGCCAGCAGCTGGACCGTGCAGGGAACCTACGAGCAGTACTTC	CASSWTVQGTYEQYF
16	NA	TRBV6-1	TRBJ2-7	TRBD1	TGTGCCAGCAGAGAAAGGGGACAGGGGATCTACTACGAGCAGTACTTC	CASRERGQGIYYEQYF
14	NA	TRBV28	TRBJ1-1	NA	TGTGCCAGCAGTAATCTCCTTGAGTCTCCTGAAGCTTTCTTT	CASSNLLESPEAFF
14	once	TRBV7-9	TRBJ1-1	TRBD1	TGTGCCAGCACCCATAACAGGGGAGATACTGAAGCCTTCTTT	CASTHNRGDTEAFF
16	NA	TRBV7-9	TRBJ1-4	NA	TGTGCCAGCAGCTTGGGGAGGCGTGCAGCTAATGAAAAACTGTTTTTT	CASSLGRRAANEKLFF
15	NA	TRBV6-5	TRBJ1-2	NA	TGTGCCAGCAGTAGCTCCGGGACAAGGCATAGGGGCTACACCTTC	CASSSSGTRHRGYTF
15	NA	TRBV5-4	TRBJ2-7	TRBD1	TGTGCCAGCAGCAGCCCGGGACAGGGGGATCTCGAGCAGTACTTC	CASSSPGQGDLEQYF
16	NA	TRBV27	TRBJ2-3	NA	TGTGCCAGCAGTTTAAAGCTGGGGCTCGGTACAGATACGCAGTATTTT	CASSLKLGLGTDTQYF
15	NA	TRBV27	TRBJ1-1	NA	TGTGCCAGCAGTTCCCCTCACACCTTCGACACTGAAGCTTTCTTT	CASSSPHTFDTEAFF
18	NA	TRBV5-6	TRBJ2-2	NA	TGTGCCAGCAGCGTTATCCGAGGGGGGGTCTCCAACACCGGGGAGCTGTTTTTT	CASSVIRGGVSNTGELFF
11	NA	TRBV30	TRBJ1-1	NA	TGTGCCTGGAGTGTAAAGGAGAGAGCTTTCTTT	CAWSVKERAFF
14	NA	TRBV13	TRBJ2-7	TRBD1	TGTGCCAGCAGCCTACAGGGGGCTCAATACGAGCAGTACTTC	CASSLQGAQYEQYF
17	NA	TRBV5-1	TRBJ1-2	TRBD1	TGCGCCAGCAGCTCCGGGACAGGGGTGGCAATAGGTAATGGCTACACCTTC	CASSSGTGVAIGNGYTF
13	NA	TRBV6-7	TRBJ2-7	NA	TGTGCCAGCAGTTACCCCTTGGAGGGAGAAGGGAACTTC	CASSYPLEGEGNF
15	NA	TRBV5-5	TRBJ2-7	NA	TGTGCCAGCAGCTTACCCCAGGGCATCCTCTACGAGCAGTACTTC	CASSLPQGILYEQYF
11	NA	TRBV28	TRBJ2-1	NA	TGTGCCAGCAGCACCTACAATGAGCAGTTCTTC	CASSTYNEQFF
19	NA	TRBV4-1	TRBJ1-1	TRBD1	TGCGCCAGCAGCCAAGTAATTGACAGGGGCCTTGTCGGGGGCACTGAAGCTTTCTTT	CASSQVIDRGLVGGTEAFF
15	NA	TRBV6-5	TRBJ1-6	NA	TGTGCCAGCAGTTATTCCCACACCCCAATTGGACCCCTCCACTTT	CASSYSHTPIGPLHF
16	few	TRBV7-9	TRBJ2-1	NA	TGTGCCAGCAGCTTAGTTTTGGGGAGCTCCTACAATGAGCAGTTCTTC	CASSLVLGSSYNEQFF
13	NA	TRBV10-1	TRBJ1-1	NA	TGCGCCAGCAGCGATTGGCAATCGGGTGAAGCTTTCTTT	CASSDWQSGEAFF
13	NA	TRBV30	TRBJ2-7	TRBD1	TGTGCCTACGACAGGGGTCAGTCCTACGAGCAGTACTTC	CAYDRGQSYEQYF
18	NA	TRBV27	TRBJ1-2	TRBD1	TGTGCCAGCAGTCTTACAGCGACTGGGTCAGGGGGACGCTATGGCTACACCTTC	CASSLTATGSGGRYGYTF
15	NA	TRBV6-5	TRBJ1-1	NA	TGTGCCAGCAGTTGGAGCCTTCAACTGAACACTGAAGCTTTCTTT	CASSWSLQLNTEAFF
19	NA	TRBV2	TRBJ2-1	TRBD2	TGTGCCAGCAGGGCAGGGGACCTCGGACTAGCGGGAGGGCGCTGGGAGCAGTTCTTC	CASRAGDLGLAGGRWEQFF
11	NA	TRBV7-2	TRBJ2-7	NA	TGTGCCAGCAGTCGAGGTTACGAGCAGTACTTC	CASSRGYEQYF
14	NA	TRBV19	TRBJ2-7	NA	TGTGCCAGTAAGGCCTTCCGGGATTCCTACGAGCAGTACTTC	CASKAFRDSYEQYF
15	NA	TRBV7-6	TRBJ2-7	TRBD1	TGTGCCAGCAGCACCCGGACAGGTATGGTCTACGAGCAGTACTTC	CASSTRTGMVYEQYF
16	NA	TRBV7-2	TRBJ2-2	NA	TGTGCCAGCAGCTTCAACGTAGCGGAGAACACCGGGGAGCTGTTTTTT	CASSFNVAENTGELFF
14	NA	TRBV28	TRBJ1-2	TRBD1	TGTGCCAGCAGCTCCGGACAGGGAGTATATGGCTACACCTTC	CASSSGQGVYGYTF
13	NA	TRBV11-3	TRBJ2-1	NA	TGTGCCAGCAGCCCACCGGGGATCAATGAGCAGTTCTTC	CASSPPGINEQFF
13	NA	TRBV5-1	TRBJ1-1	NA	TGCGCCAGCAGCGGGCAGGGGAACACTGAAGCTTTCTTT	CASSGQGNTEAFF